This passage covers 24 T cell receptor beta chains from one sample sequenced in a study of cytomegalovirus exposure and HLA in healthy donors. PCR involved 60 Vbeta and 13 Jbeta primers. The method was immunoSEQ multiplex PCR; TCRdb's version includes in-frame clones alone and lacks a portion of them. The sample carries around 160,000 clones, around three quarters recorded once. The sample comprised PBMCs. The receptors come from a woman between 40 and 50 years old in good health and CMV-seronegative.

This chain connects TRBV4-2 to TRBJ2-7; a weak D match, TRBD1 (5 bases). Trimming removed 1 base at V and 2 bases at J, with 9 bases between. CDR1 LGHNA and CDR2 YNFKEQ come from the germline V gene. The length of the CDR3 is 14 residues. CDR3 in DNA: TGTGCCAGCAGCCAAGCAGGGTTTGCCTACGAGCAGTACTTC. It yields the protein CASSQAGFAYEQYF.

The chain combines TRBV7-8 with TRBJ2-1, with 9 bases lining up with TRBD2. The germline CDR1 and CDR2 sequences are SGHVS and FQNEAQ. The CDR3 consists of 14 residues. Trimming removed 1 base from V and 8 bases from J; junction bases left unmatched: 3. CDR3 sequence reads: CASSLGGRVDEQFF. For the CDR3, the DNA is TGTGCCAGCAGCTTAGGCGGGAGGGTGGATGAGCAGTTCTTC.

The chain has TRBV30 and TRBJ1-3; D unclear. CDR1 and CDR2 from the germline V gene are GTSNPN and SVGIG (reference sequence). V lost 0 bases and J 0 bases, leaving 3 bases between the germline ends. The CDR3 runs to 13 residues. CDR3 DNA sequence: TGTGCCTGGAGTGTGCGCTCTGGAAACACCATATATTTT. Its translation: CAWSVRSGNTIYF.

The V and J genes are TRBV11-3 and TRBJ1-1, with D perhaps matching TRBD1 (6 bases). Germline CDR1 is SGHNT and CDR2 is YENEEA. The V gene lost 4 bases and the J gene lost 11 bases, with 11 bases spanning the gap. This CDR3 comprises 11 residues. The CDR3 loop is CASSSRGKAFF. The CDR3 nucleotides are TGTGCCAGCAGCTCGAGGGGGAAGGCTTTCTTT.

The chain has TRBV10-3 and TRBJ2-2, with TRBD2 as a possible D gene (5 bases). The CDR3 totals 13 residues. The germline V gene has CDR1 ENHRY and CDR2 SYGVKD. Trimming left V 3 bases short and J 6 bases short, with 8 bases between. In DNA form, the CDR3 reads TGTGCCATCAGTGAACGGGGTGCCGGGGAGCTGTTTTTT. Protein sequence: CAISERGAGELFF.

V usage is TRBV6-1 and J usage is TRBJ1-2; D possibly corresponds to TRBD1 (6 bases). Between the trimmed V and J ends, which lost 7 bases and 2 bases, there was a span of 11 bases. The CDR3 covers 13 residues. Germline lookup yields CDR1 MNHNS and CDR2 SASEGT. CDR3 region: CASKETGNYGYTF. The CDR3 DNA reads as TGTGCCAGCAAGGAAACAGGGAACTATGGCTACACCTTC.

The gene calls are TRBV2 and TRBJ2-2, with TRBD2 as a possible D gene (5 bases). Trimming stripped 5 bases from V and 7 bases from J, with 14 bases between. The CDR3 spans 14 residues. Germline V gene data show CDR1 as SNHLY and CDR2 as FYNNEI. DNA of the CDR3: TGTGCCAGCAGTCGTACTAGTCTCAACGGGGAGCTGTTTTTT. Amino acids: CASSRTSLNGELFF.

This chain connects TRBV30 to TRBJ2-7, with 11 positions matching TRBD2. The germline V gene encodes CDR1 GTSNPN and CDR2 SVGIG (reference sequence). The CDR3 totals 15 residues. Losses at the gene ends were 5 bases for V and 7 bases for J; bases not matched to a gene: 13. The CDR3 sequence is CAWSLAGGPPREQYF. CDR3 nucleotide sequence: TGTGCCTGGTCTCTAGCGGGAGGCCCCCCTAGGGAGCAGTACTTC. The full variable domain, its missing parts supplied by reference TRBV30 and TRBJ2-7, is SQTIHQWPATLVQPVGSPLSLECTVEGTSNPNLYWYRQAAGRGLQLLFYSVGIGQISSEVPQNLSASRPQDRQFILSSKKLLLSDSGFYLCAWSLAGGPPREQYFGPGTRLTVT.

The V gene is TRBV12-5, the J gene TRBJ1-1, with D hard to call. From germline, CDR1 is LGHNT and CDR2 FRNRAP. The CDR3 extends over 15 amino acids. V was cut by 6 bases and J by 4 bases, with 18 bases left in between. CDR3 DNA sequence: TGTGCTAGTGGACCCGAACCCGGGCGGGTCACTGAAGCTTTCTTT. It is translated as CASGPEPGRVTEAFF.

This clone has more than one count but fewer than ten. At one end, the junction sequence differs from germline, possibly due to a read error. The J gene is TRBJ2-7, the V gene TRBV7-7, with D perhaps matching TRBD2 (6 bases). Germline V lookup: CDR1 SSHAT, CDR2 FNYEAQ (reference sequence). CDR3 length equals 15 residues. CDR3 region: CASSLGPGESYEQYF. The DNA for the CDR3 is TGTGCTAGCAGCTTAGGGCCGGGGGAGTCCTACGAGCAGTACTTC.

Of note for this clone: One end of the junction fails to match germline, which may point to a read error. The CDR3 region is CASSFQGDPNIQYF. The CDR3 DNA sequence: TGTGCTAGCAGCTTTCAAGGAGACCCAAACATTCAGTACTTC. The gene calls are TRBV7-7 and TRBJ2-4, with D unresolved. Per germline, CDR1 SSHAT and CDR2 FNYEAQ (reference sequence). The CDR3 contains 14 residues.

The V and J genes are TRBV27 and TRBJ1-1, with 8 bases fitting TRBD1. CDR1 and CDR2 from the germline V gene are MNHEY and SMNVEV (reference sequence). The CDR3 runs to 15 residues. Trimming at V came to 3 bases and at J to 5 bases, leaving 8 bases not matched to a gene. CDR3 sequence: CASSFSWTGRTEAFF. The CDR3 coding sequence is TGTGCCAGCAGTTTCTCCTGGACAGGGAGGACTGAAGCTTTCTTT.

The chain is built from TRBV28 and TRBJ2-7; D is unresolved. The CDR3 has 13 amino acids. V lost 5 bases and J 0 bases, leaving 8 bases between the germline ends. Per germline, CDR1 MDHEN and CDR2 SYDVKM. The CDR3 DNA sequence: TGTGCCAGCAGTAGCTCGAGCTCCTACGAGCAGTACTTC. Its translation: CASSSSSSYEQYF. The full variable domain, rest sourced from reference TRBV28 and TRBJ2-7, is DVKVTQSSRYLVKRTGEKVFLECVQDMDHENMFWYRQDPGLGLRLIYFSYDVKMKEKGDIPEGYSVSREKKERFSLILESASTNQTSMYLCASSSSSSYEQYFGPGTRLTVT.

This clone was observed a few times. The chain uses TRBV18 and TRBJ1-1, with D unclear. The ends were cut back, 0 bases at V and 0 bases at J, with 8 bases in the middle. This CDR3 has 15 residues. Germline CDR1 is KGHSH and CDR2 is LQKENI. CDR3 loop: CASSPPVSMNTEAFF. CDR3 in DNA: TGTGCCAGCTCACCACCGGTTAGTATGAACACTGAAGCTTTCTTT.

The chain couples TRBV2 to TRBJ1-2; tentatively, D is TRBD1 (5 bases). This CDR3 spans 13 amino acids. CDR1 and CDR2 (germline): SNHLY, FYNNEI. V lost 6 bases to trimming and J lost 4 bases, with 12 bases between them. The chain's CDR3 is CASSQGLGYGYTF. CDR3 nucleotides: TGTGCCAGCAGCCAGGGTCTCGGCTATGGCTACACCTTC.

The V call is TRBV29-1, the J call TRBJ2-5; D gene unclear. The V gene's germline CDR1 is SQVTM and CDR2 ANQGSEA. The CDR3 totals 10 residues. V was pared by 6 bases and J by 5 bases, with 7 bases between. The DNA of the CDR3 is TGCAGCGTCCTACAGGAGACCCAGTACTTC. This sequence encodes CSVLQETQYF.

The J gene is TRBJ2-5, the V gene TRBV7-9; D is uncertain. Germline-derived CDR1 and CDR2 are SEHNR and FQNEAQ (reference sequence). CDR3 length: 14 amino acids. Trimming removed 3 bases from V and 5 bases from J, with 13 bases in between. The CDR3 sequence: CASSLRRGGETQYF. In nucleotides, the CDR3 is TGTGCCAGCAGCTTGCGGCGTGGTGGGGAGACCCAGTACTTC.

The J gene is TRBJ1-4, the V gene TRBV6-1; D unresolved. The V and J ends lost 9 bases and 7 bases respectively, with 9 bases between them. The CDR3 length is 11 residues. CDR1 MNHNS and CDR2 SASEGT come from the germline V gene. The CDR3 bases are TGTGCCAGTTACGGTGGTGAAAAACTGTTTTTT. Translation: CASYGGEKLFF.

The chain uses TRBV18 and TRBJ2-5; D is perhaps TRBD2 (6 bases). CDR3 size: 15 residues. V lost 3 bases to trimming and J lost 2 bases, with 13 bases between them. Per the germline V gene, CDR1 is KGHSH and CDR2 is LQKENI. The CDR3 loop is CASSPPLAKQETQYF. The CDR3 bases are TGTGCCAGCTCACCGCCACTAGCAAAACAAGAGACCCAGTACTTC. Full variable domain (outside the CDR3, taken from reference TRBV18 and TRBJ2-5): NAGVMQNPRHLVRRRGQEARLRCSPMKGHSHVYWYRQLPEEGLKFMVYLQKENIIDESGMPKERFSAEFPKEGPSILRIQQVVRGDSAAYFCASSPPLAKQETQYFGPGTRLLVL.

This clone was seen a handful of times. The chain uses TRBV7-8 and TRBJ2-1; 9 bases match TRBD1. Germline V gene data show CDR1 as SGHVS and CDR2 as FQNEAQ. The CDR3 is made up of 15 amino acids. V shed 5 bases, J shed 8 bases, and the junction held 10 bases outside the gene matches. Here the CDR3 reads CASSPPRDRVDEQFF. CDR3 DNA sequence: TGTGCCAGCAGCCCTCCACGGGACAGGGTGGATGAGCAGTTCTTC.

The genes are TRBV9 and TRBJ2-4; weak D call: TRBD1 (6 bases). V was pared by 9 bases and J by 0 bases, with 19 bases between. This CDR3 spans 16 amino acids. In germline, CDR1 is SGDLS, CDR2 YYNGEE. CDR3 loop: CANPIRGPLAKNIQYF. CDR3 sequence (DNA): TGTGCCAACCCCATCAGGGGACCCCTAGCCAAAAACATTCAGTACTTC.

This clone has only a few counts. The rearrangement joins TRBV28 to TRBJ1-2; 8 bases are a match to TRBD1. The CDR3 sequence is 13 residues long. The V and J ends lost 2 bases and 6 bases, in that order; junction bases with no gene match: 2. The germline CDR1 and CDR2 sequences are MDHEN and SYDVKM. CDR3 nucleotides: TGTGCCAGCAGTTTACAGGGGGCAAATGGCTACACCTTC. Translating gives CASSLQGANGYTF.

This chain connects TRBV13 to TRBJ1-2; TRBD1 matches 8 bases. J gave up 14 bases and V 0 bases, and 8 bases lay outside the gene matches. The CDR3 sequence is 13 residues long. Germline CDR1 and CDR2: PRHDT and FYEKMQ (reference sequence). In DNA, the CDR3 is TGTGCCAGCAGCTTAGGCGAAGGGACAGGCAAAACCTTC. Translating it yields CASSLGEGTGKTF.

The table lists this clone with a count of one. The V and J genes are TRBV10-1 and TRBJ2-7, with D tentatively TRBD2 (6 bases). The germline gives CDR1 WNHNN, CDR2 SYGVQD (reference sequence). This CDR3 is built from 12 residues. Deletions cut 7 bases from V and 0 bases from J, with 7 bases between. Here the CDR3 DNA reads TGCGCCAGCATGGGAGGCTCCTACGAGCAGTACTTC. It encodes CASMGGSYEQYF.